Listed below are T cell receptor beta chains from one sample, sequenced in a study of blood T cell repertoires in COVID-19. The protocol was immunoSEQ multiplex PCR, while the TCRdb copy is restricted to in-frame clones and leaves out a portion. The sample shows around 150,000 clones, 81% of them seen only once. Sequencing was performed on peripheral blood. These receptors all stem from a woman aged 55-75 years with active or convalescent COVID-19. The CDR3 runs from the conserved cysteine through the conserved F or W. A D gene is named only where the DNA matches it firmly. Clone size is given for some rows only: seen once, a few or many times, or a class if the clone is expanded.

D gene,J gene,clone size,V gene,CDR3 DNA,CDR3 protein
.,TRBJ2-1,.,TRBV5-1,TGCGCCAGCAGCCTCAGGGGCGATCCCAACAATGAGCAGTTCTTC,CASSLRGDPNNEQFF
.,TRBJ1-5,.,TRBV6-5,TGTGCCAGCAGCCCGAGGGGGGGTTCGGCCCAGCATTTT,CASSPRGGSAQHF
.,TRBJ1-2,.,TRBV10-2,TGCGCCAGTAGTTACCCAACCGACGCTGGGACAGGCTACACCTTC,CASSYPTDAGTGYTF
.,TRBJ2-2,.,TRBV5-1,TGCGCCAGCAGCTTGGAGTTGGGGCCGTACACCGGGGAGCTGTTTTTT,CASSLELGPYTGELFF
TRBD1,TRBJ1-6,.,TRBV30,TGTGCCTGGAGTGTAAGGGGGGCTCGCGGGACAGCATTAGGGAATTCACCCCTCCACTTT,CAWSVRGARGTALGNSPLHF
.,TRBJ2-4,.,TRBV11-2,TGTGCCAGCAGCTTAGCTTCCGGGATAAACATTCAGTACTTC,CASSLASGINIQYF
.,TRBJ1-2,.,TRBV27,TGTGCCAGCAGTTACAGGGATGGTGCGATCTATGGCTACACCTTC,CASSYRDGAIYGYTF
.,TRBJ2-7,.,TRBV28,TGTGCCAGCAGTCCATCCCGGGACATCTCCTACGAGCAGTACTTC,CASSPSRDISYEQYF
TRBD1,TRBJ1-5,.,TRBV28,TGTGCCAGCAGTGACAGGGGCAATCAGCCCCAGCATTTT,CASSDRGNQPQHF
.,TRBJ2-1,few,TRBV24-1,TGTGCCACCAGTGATTTCGAGGTTAGTGAGCAGTTCTTC,CATSDFEVSEQFF
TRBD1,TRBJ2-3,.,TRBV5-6,TGTGCCAGCAGCTTCGGACAGGTAATCGATACGCAGTATTTT,CASSFGQVIDTQYF
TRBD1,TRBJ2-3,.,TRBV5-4,TGTGCCAGCAGCTCCCGACAGGGAACCACAGATACGCAGTATTTT,CASSSRQGTTDTQYF
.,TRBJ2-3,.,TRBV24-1,TGTGCCACCAGTGATTGGGGACAAGACACAGATACGCAGTATTTT,CATSDWGQDTDTQYF
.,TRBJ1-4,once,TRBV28,TGTGCCAGCAGTCAACAGGGATATTGGAATGAAAAACTGTTTTTT,CASSQQGYWNEKLFF
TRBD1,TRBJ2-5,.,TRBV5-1,TGCGCCAGCAGCTCTACAGGGGTCGTACAGGGAGAGACCCAGTACTTC,CASSSTGVVQGETQYF
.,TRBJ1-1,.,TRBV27,TGTGCCAGCAGTTCCCGGGGTGGCCGGACTGAAGCTTTCTTT,CASSSRGGRTEAFF
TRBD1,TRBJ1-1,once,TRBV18,TGTGCCAGCTCACCAGACGGGACAGGGAGGGATATGAACACTGAAGCTTTCTTT,CASSPDGTGRDMNTEAFF
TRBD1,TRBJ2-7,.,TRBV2,TGTGCCAGCAGAAAAGACAGGGGGCCTTCCTACGAGCAGTACTTC,CASRKDRGPSYEQYF
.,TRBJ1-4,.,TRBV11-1,TGTGCCAGCAGCTCCGGACAAAATGAAAAACTGTTTTTT,CASSSGQNEKLFF
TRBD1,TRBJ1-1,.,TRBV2,TGTGCCAGCAAATTATCGGGACAGGGCACTGAAGCTTTCTTT,CASKLSGQGTEAFF
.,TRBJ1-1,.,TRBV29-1,TGCAGCGTCGTCTCCGGGACAAGGAACACTGAAGCTTTCTTT,CSVVSGTRNTEAFF
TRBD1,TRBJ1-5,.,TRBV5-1,TGCGCCAGCAGCCCAGGGGGAGAGAGGCAGCCCCAGCATTTT,CASSPGGERQPQHF
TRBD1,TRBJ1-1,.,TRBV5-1,TGCGCCAGCAGCTTTGGGACAGGGAGGAACACTGAAGCTTTCTTT,CASSFGTGRNTEAFF
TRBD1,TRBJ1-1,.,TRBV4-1,TGCGCCAGCAGCCTCCGAACCGGGACAGGGGTTCGGAACACTGAAGCTTTCTTT,CASSLRTGTGVRNTEAFF
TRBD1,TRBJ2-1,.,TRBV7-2,TGTGCCAGCAGCGCAGCTTTAGGACAGGAGCTGAATGAGCAGTTCTTC,CASSAALGQELNEQFF
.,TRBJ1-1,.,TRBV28,TGTGCCAGCAGTTTAATGGGATGGGAGGGTAGTGACACTGAAGCTTTCTTT,CASSLMGWEGSDTEAFF
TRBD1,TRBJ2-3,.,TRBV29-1,TGCAGCGTTGAAGGACAGGGTTTTACAGATACGCAGTATTTT,CSVEGQGFTDTQYF
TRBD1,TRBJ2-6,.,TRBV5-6,TGTGCCAGCAGCTTAGGGGGACAGGTCTTCTCTGGGGCCAACGTCCTGACTTTC,CASSLGGQVFSGANVLTF
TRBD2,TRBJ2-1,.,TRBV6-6,TGTGCCAGCAGTCTAGCTAGCGGGAGCTCCTACAATGAGCAGTTCTTC,CASSLASGSSYNEQFF
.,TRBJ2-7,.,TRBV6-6,TGTGCCAGCAGTTACTCTTCCGTCGAGCAGTACTTC,CASSYSSVEQYF
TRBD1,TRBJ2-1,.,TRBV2,TGTGCCAGCAGTGAGGGGACAGGGGTTTACAATGAGCAGTTCTTC,CASSEGTGVYNEQFF